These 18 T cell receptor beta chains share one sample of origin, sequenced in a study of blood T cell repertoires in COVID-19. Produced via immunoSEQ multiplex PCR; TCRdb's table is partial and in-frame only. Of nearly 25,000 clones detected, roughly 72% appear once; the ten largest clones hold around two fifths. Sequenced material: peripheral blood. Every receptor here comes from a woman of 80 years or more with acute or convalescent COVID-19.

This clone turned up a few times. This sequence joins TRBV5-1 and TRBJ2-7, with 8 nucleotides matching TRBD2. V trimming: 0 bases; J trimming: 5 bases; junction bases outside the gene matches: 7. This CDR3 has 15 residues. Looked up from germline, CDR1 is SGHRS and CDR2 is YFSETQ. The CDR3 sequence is CASSLDGRAIDEQYF. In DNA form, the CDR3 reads TGCGCCAGCAGCTTGGACGGGAGGGCAATCGACGAGCAGTACTTC. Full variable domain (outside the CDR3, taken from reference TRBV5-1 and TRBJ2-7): KAGVTQTPRYLIKTRGQQVTLSCSPISGHRSVSWYQQTPGQGLQFLFEYFSETQRNKGNFPGRFSGRQFSNSRSEMNVSTLELGDSALYLCASSLDGRAIDEQYFGPGTRLTVT.

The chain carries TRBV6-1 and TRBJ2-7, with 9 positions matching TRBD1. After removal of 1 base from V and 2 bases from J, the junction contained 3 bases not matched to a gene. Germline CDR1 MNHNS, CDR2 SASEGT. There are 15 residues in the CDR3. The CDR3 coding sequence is TGTGCCAGCAGTGAAGGGACAGGGGACCCCTACGAGCAGTACTTC. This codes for CASSEGTGDPYEQYF.

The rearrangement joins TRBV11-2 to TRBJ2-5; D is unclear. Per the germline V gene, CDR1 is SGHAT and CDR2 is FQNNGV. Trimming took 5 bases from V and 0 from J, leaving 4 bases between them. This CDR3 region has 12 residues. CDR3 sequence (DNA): TGTGCCAGCAGCCCCAACCAAGAGACCCAGTACTTC. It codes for CASSPNQETQYF.

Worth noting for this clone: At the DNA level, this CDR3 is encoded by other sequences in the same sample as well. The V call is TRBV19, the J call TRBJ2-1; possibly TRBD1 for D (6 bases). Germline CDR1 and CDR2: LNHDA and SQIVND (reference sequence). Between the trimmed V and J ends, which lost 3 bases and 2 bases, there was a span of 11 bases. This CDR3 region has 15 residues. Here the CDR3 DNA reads TGTGCCAGTAGTATCCGGGACACCACCTACAATGAGCAGTTCTTC. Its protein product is CASSIRDTTYNEQFF.

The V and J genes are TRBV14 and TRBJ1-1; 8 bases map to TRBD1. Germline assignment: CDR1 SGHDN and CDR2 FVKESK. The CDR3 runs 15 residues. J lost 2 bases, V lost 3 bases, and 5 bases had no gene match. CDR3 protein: CASSHNRGSNTEAFF. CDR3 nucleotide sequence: TGTGCCAGCAGCCACAACAGGGGGTCCAACACTGAAGCTTTCTTT.

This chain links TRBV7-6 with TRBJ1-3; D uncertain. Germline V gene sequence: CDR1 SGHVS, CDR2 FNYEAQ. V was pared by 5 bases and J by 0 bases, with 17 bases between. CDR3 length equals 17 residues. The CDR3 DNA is TGTGCCAGCAGCGTCGGGTCCTCAAGCCTCTCTGGAAACACCATATATTTT. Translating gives CASSVGSSSLSGNTIYF.

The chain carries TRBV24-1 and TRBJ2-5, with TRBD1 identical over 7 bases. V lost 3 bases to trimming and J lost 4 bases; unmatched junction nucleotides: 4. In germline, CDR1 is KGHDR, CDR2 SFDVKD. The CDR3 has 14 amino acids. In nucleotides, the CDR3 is TGTGCCACCAGTGATCGACAGGGTATAGAGACCCAGTACTTC. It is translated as CATSDRQGIETQYF.

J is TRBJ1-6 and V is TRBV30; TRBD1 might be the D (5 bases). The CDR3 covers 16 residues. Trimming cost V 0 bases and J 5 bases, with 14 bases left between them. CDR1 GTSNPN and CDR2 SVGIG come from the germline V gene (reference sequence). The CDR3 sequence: CAWSVHSGWNNSPLHF. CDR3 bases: TGTGCCTGGAGTGTACACTCAGGGTGGAATAATTCACCCCTCCACTTT.

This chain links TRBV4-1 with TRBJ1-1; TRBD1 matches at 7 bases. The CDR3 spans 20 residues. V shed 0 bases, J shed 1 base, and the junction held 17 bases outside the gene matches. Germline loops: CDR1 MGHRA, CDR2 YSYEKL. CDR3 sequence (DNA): TGCGCCAGCAGCCAAGATCCTAGGAGACAGTTAGGGGGCGGGAACACTGAAGCTTTCTTT. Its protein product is CASSQDPRRQLGGGNTEAFF.

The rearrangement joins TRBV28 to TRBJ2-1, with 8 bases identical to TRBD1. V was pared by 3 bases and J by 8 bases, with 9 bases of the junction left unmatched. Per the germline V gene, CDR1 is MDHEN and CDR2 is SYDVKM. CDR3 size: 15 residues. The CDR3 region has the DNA TGTGCCAGCAGTTTCGGACAGGGTCGTTCGCATGAGCAGTTCTTC. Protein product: CASSFGQGRSHEQFF.

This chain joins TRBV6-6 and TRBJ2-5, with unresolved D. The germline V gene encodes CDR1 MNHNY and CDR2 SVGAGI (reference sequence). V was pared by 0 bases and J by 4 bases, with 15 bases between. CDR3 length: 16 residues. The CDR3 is CASSYSGPEERETQYF. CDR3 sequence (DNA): TGTGCCAGCAGTTACTCGGGTCCTGAGGAGCGAGAGACCCAGTACTTC.

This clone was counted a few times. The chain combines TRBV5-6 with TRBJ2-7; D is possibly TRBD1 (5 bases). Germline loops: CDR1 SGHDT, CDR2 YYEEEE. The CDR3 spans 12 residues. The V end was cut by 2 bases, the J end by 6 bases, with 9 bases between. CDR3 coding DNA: TGTGCCAGCAGCTTCACAGGATCCGAGCAGTACTTC. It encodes CASSFTGSEQYF.

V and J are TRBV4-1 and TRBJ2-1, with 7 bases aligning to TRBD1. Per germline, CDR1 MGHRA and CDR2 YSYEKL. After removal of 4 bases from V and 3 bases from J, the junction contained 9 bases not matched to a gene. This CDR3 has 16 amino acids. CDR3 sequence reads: CASSLLGGQSYNEQFF. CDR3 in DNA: TGCGCCAGCAGCCTCCTAGGGGGACAGAGCTACAATGAGCAGTTCTTC.

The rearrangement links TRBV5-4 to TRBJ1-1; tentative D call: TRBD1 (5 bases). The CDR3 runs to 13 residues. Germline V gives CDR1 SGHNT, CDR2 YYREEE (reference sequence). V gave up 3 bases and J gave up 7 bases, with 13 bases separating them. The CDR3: CASSSGGAYEAFF. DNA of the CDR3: TGTGCCAGCAGCTCAGGCGGGGCATATGAAGCTTTCTTT.

The chain's CDR3 is CASSRDIGPENYGYTF. The CDR3, as DNA: TGTGCCAGCAGCCGGGACATCGGCCCCGAAAACTATGGCTACACCTTC. The chain couples TRBV5-4 to TRBJ1-2, with a tentative D call TRBD1 (6 bases). CDR3 length: 16 residues. Trimming took off 4 bases at V and 2 bases at J, with 18 bases between the two ends. The germline V gene encodes CDR1 SGHNT and CDR2 YYREEE (reference sequence).

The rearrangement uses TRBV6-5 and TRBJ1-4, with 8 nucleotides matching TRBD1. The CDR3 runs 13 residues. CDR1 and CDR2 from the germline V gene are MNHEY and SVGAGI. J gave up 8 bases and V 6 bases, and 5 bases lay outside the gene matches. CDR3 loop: CASSMGTGEKLFF. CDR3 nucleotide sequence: TGTGCCAGCAGCATGGGGACAGGCGAAAAACTGTTTTTT.

The CDR3 loop reads CASTYQGETQYF. DNA for the CDR3: TGTGCCAGCACATATCAGGGGGAGACCCAGTACTTC. The chain has TRBV2 and TRBJ2-5; a weak D match, TRBD1 (6 bases). The V gene's germline CDR1 is SNHLY and CDR2 FYNNEI. V was shortened by 7 bases and J by 5 bases, with 11 bases between the two germline ends. The CDR3 contains 12 residues.

In nucleotides, the CDR3 is TGTGCCAGCAGCCGGCGACTAGCGGGAGTTCTGGATGAGCAGTTCTTC. It yields the protein CASSRRLAGVLDEQFF. The J gene is TRBJ2-1, the V gene TRBV7-2; 12 bases line up with TRBD2. The germline V gene encodes CDR1 SGHTA and CDR2 FQGNSA. V was pared by 5 bases and J by 8 bases, with 10 bases of the junction left unmatched. There are 16 residues in the CDR3.